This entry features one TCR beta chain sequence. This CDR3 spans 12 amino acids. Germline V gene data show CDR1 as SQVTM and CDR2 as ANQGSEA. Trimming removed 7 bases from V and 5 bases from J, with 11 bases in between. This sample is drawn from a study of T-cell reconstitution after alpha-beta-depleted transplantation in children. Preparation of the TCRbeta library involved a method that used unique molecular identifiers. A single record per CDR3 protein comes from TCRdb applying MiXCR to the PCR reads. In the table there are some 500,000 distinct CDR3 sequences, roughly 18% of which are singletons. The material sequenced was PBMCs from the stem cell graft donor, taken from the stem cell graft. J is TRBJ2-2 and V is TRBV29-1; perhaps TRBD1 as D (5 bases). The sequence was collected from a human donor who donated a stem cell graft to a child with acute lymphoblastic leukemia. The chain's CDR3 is CSAQGVTGELFF. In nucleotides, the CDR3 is TGCAGCGCCCAGGGTGTAACCGGGGAGCTGTTTTTT.